These 27 T cell receptor beta chains share one sample of origin, sequenced in a study of technical replicates of blood from several donors. Sequenced by immunoSEQ multiplex PCR; TCRdb stores in-frame clones only, minus some. The table lists tens of thousands of clones, around 90% of them singletons. Sequenced input: PBMCs. These receptors all come from a human donor in good health. Some clones in this sample may be carry-over from other donors' samples.

This sequence joins TRBV4-3 and TRBJ2-7; 12 bases agree with TRBD2. The germline CDR1 and CDR2 sequences are LGHNA and YSLEER. The junction had 8 bases not matched to a gene; V was cut back by 4 bases and J by 1 base. The CDR3 extends over 17 amino acids. The CDR3 DNA reads as TGCGCCAGCAGCCGCTCCCGGACTAGCGGGACGTCCTACGAGCAGTACTTC. This sequence encodes CASSRSRTSGTSYEQYF.

The genes are TRBV14 and TRBJ1-2, with TRBD1 identical over 9 bases. The length of the CDR3 is 14 residues. Germline CDR1 and CDR2: SGHDN and FVKESK. After removal of 1 base from V and 5 bases from J, the junction contained 2 bases not matched to a gene. The CDR3 region is CASSQVDRGYGYTF. The CDR3 region has the DNA TGTGCCAGCAGCCAAGTCGACAGGGGGTATGGCTACACCTTC. Full variable domain (outside the CDR3, taken from reference TRBV14 and TRBJ1-2): EAGVTQFPSHSVIEKGQTVTLRCDPISGHDNLYWYRRVMGKEIKFLLHFVKESKQDESGMPNNRFLAERTGGTYSTLKVQPAELEDSGVYFCASSQVDRGYGYTFGSGTRLTVV.

The chain has TRBV7-2 and TRBJ2-7; 10 bases align to TRBD2. Germline values: CDR1 SGHTA, CDR2 FQGNSA. The CDR3 consists of 14 residues. V dropped 1 base and J dropped 6; count of bases not matched to a gene: 3. As DNA, the CDR3 is TGTGCCAGCAGCTTAGGGCTAGCGGGGGCCGAGCAGTACTTC. Its translation is CASSLGLAGAEQYF. The full variable domain, completed using reference TRBV7-2 and TRBJ2-7, is GAGVSQSPSNKVTEKGKDVELRCDPISGHTALYWYRQSLGQGLEFLIYFQGNSAPDKSGLPSDRFSAERTGGSVSTLTIQRTQQEDSAVYLCASSLGLAGAEQYFGPGTRLTVT.

This chain joins TRBV11-3 and TRBJ2-3; TRBD2 matches at 9 bases. The CDR3 consists of 14 residues. Germline CDR1 reads SGHNT; CDR2 reads YENEEA. Germline trimming cut 3 bases from V and 6 bases from J; bases unmatched to any gene: 4. The CDR3: CASSLGLAGDTQYF. The CDR3 DNA reads TGTGCCAGCAGCTTGGGCCTAGCGGGGGATACGCAGTATTTT.

This chain links TRBV7-2 with TRBJ1-2, with D uncertain. The CDR3 covers 14 residues. The germline V gene encodes CDR1 SGHTA and CDR2 FQGNSA. V was trimmed by 1 base and J by 3 bases, leaving 9 bases between them. The CDR3 DNA is TGTGCCAGCAGCTTAGAGGCAGGCTACTATGGCTACACCTTC. Translating gives CASSLEAGYYGYTF.

Points on this clone: A junction boundary mismatches the germline segment, possibly from a read error. CDR3 sequence (DNA): TGTGCCAGCAGCTCCGGACTAGCGGGAGGGTGGGGCCACTTC. It yields the protein CASSSGLAGGWGHF. The chain employs TRBV5-6 and TRBJ2-7; 15 nucleotides line up with TRBD2. The germline V gene has CDR1 SGHDT and CDR2 YYEEEE. This CDR3 contains 14 residues.

This clone was seen a few times. The chain is built from TRBV4-3 and TRBJ2-7; tentatively, D is TRBD2 (5 bases). Trimming took 2 bases from V and 6 from J, leaving 23 bases between them. This CDR3 contains 17 residues. Germline lookup yields CDR1 LGHNA and CDR2 YSLEER. CDR3 amino acids: CASSQSLERVSPFEQYF. In DNA, the CDR3 is TGCGCCAGCAGCCAATCCCTCGAGAGGGTTTCCCCCTTCGAGCAGTACTTC.

The genes are TRBV7-6 and TRBJ1-4; 10 positions agree with TRBD1. The CDR3 has 18 residues. V shed 2 bases, J shed 3 bases, and the junction held 9 bases outside the gene matches. Germline lookup yields CDR1 SGHVS and CDR2 FNYEAQ. CDR3 protein: CASSLRDRGSFANEKLFF. CDR3 bases: TGTGCCAGCAGCTTAAGGGACAGGGGCTCTTTTGCTAATGAAAAACTGTTTTTT. Combining the CDR3 with reference TRBV7-6 and TRBJ1-4 gives the whole variable domain GAGVSQSPRYKVTKRGQDVALRCDPISGHVSLYWYRQALGQGPEFLTYFNYEAQQDKSGLPNDRFSAERPEGSISTLTIQRTEQRDSAMYRCASSLRDRGSFANEKLFFGSGTQLSVL.

This clone was detected only a few times. The chain carries TRBV7-2 and TRBJ2-7, with TRBD2 identical over 7 bases. The CDR3 totals 15 residues. With V trimmed by 3 bases and J by 0 bases, 5 bases remained unmatched. Germline assignment: CDR1 SGHTA and CDR2 FQGNSA. CDR3 sequence reads: CASSLGRAISYEQYF. The CDR3 DNA sequence: TGTGCCAGCAGCTTGGGGAGGGCCATCTCCTACGAGCAGTACTTC.

This chain joins TRBV21-1 and TRBJ1-2; TRBD1, the table's D call, was not compared with the DNA. TRBV21-1 is annotated as a pseudogene. The CDR3 has 15 amino acids. CDR3 sequence: CASSRRDNHPYGYTF. The CDR3 region has the DNA TGTGCCAGCAGCAGACGGGACAACCATCCCTATGGCTACACCTTC.

The V gene is TRBV6-5, the J gene TRBJ1-6, with a tentative D call TRBD1 (6 bases). Germline V gene lookup returns CDR1 MNHEY and CDR2 SVGAGI. The V and J ends lost 6 bases and 2 bases respectively, with 8 bases between them. The CDR3 totals 14 residues. The CDR3 DNA follows: TGTGCCAGCAGGGACAGCCCCTATAATTCACCCCTCCACTTT. Translating gives CASRDSPYNSPLHF.

The chain couples TRBV5-6 to TRBJ2-5; the match to TRBD2 covers 8 bases. The CDR3 covers 14 residues. Per germline, CDR1 SGHDT and CDR2 YYEEEE. The junction had 4 bases not matched to a gene; V was cut back by 2 bases and J by 4 bases. CDR3 coding DNA: TGTGCCAGCAGCTTAACGGGAGGGGGAGAGACCCAGTACTTC. Protein product: CASSLTGGGETQYF. The variable domain in full, completed from reference TRBV5-6 and TRBJ2-5, reads DAGVTQSPTHLIKTRGQQVTLRCSPKSGHDTVSWYQQALGQGPQFIFQYYEEEERQRGNFPDRFSGHQFPNYSSELNVNALLLGDSALYLCASSLTGGGETQYFGPGTRLLVL.

This clone is a singleton in its sample. This sequence joins TRBV7-8 and TRBJ2-3, with a tentative D call TRBD2 (6 bases). The CDR3 has 15 amino acids. V lost 1 base, J lost 4 bases, and 12 bases lay in between. The germline V gene encodes CDR1 SGHVS and CDR2 FQNEAQ. The DNA of the CDR3 is TGTGCCAGCAGCTTAGGGACTACACGCCCAGATACGCAGTATTTT. Protein sequence: CASSLGTTRPDTQYF. The complete variable domain, with remaining parts taken from reference TRBV7-8 and TRBJ2-3, reads GAGVSQSPRYKVAKRGQDVALRCDPISGHVSLFWYQQALGQGPEFLTYFQNEAQLDKSGLPSDRFFAERPEGSVSTLKIQRTQQEDSAVYLCASSLGTTRPDTQYFGPGTRLTVL.

The chain links TRBV13 to TRBJ2-5, with D possibly being TRBD2 (5 bases). Germline values: CDR1 PRHDT, CDR2 FYEKMQ (reference sequence). This CDR3 spans 17 amino acids. The ends were cut back, 5 bases at V and 5 bases at J, with 24 bases in the middle. The DNA for the CDR3 is TGTGCCAGCAGCGCGCGGCCCCGGACTGCGCCCGGGGAGACCCAGTACTTC. This sequence encodes CASSARPRTAPGETQYF.

About this clone: This CDR3 is also generated by other DNA sequences in the sample. The V gene is TRBV30, the J gene TRBJ1-2; tentative D call: TRBD1 (5 bases). The CDR3 length is 13 residues. Germline-derived CDR1 and CDR2 are GTSNPN and SVGIG (reference sequence). The ends were cut back, 2 bases at V and 0 bases at J, with 7 bases in the middle. For the CDR3, the DNA is TGTGCCTGGAGTCCACAGGCTAACTATGGCTACACCTTC. Its translation is CAWSPQANYGYTF.

This rearrangement joins TRBV29-1 to TRBJ1-2, with a tentative D call TRBD1 (6 bases). This CDR3 contains 13 residues. The germline V and J ends were trimmed by 6 bases and 2 bases, with 13 bases remaining between them. Germline assignment: CDR1 SQVTM and CDR2 ANQGSEA. CDR3 bases: TGCAGCGTCATGGTCGGACAGAACTATGGCTACACCTTC. Encoded protein: CSVMVGQNYGYTF.

The V gene is TRBV5-1, the J gene TRBJ1-1; D gene unclear. Trimming stripped 3 bases from V and 4 bases from J, with 13 bases between. The CDR3 length is 14 residues. CDR1 SGHRS and CDR2 YFSETQ come from the germline V gene. The CDR3 here is CASSSAPPGTEAFF. CDR3 coding DNA: TGCGCCAGCAGCTCTGCCCCGCCGGGCACTGAAGCTTTCTTT.

This clone appeared a few times. This sample includes further DNA sequences coding for the same CDR3. The CDR3 protein is CASSGAGGNQPQHF. CDR3 coding DNA: TGTGCCAGCAGTGGGGCGGGTGGCAATCAGCCCCAGCATTTT. J is TRBJ1-5 and V is TRBV6-1; D is unclear. Trimming left V 4 bases short and J 2 bases short, with 9 bases between. In germline, CDR1 is MNHNS, CDR2 SASEGT. The CDR3 is made up of 14 amino acids.

J is TRBJ1-5 and V is TRBV27; tentatively, D is TRBD1 (6 bases). Between the trimmed V and J ends, which lost 2 bases and 2 bases, there was a span of 10 bases. CDR1 is MNHEY and CDR2 is SMNVEV in the germline V gene (reference sequence). The CDR3 is made up of 15 amino acids. The CDR3 spells CASSLGGRGNQPQHF. DNA of the CDR3: TGTGCCAGCAGTTTAGGGGGCAGGGGCAATCAGCCCCAGCATTTT.

The chain carries TRBV5-6 and TRBJ1-1; D is uncertain. V was cut by 4 bases and J by 2 bases, with 15 bases left in between. The CDR3 length is 15 residues. The germline CDR1 and CDR2 sequences are SGHDT and YYEEEE. CDR3 region: CASSLPFRVNTEAFF. CDR3 sequence (DNA): TGTGCCAGCAGCCTTCCATTCCGGGTCAACACTGAAGCTTTCTTT.

The genes are TRBV5-4 and TRBJ2-7, with a possible D match to TRBD1 (5 bases). This CDR3 region has 13 residues. V was cut by 9 bases and J by 5 bases, with 18 bases left in between. CDR1 and CDR2 from the germline V gene are SGHNT and YYREEE (reference sequence). CDR3 DNA: TGTGCCACCCAGCCAGGGAAGCGTGACGAGCAGTACTTC. Translation: CATQPGKRDEQYF.

CDR3 coding DNA: TGTGCCAGTAGTATAGGCGGGGACACTGAAGCTTTCTTT. Residues: CASSIGGDTEAFF. The V gene is TRBV19, the J gene TRBJ1-1; D unclear. V lost 1 base and J lost 3, with 6 bases in between. Germline V CDR1 and CDR2: LNHDA, SQIVND (reference sequence). The CDR3 consists of 13 residues.

The J gene is TRBJ1-2, the V gene TRBV28; TRBD1 might be the D (5 bases). Deletions cut 1 base from V and 4 bases from J, with 13 bases between. The CDR3 is made up of 15 amino acids. The germline V gene encodes CDR1 MDHEN and CDR2 SYDVKM. CDR3 DNA sequence: TGTGCCAGCAGTTTATCAACCGCAGGGTCCTATGGCTACACCTTC. This gives the protein CASSLSTAGSYGYTF.

The genes are TRBV7-3 and TRBJ2-1, with 11 bases aligning to TRBD2. This CDR3 is 16 amino acids long. Per germline, CDR1 SGHTA and CDR2 FQGTGA. V dropped 1 base and J dropped 5; count of bases not matched to a gene: 4. The CDR3 loop is CASSLIGTSGNNEQFF. The CDR3 DNA is TGTGCCAGCAGCTTAATCGGGACTAGCGGTAACAATGAGCAGTTCTTC.

The DNA of the CDR3 is TGTGCCAGCAGGGGACTAGGGGTCCTCGAGCAGTACTTC. It encodes CASRGLGVLEQYF. This chain connects TRBV2 to TRBJ2-7; 8 bases map to TRBD2. The CDR3 length is 13 residues. Trimming at V came to 6 bases and at J to 6 bases, leaving 7 bases not matched to a gene. Germline CDR1 and CDR2: SNHLY and FYNNEI.

V is TRBV5-1 and J is TRBJ2-7; 10 nucleotides align to TRBD2. V gave up 3 bases and J gave up 2 bases; unmatched junction bases: 14. The CDR3 has 18 residues. Germline CDR1 SGHRS, CDR2 YFSETQ. The CDR3: CASSSSGGLAGGAYEQYF. CDR3 sequence (DNA): TGCGCCAGCAGCTCCTCCGGAGGGTTAGCGGGAGGTGCCTACGAGCAGTACTTC.

This chain uses TRBV29-1 with TRBJ1-1; TRBD1 is a possible D gene (6 bases). This CDR3 spans 13 amino acids. CDR1 SQVTM and CDR2 ANQGSEA come from the germline V gene. Trimming pared 3 bases from V and 11 bases from J, leaving 19 bases between. CDR3 region: CSVEEQGLRMAFF. The CDR3 DNA is TGCAGCGTTGAGGAACAGGGCCTCCGGATGGCTTTCTTT.